The 14 T cell receptor beta chains below all came from one sample that was sequenced in a study of T cell repertoires in cytomegalovirus infection. TCRdb re-analysed the reads in MiXCR, keeping a single row per CDR3 protein. The table lists 700,000 to 900,000 distinct CDR3 sequences, 29% of them singletons. No antigens are known for them. Specimen: cultured CD8+ T cells from PBMCs, collected from culture after CMV antigen stimulation. The source is a human donor in good health (CMV status not recorded). Some clones in this sample may be carry-over from other donors' samples.

This rearrangement joins TRBV11-2 to TRBJ2-1; tentative D call: TRBD2 (5 bases). CDR1 is SGHAT, CDR2 FQNNGV, per germline. This CDR3 contains 16 residues. V shed 1 base and J shed 3 bases, with 13 bases lying between them. The CDR3 DNA reads as TGTGCCAGCAGCTTAGGAGGAGAGGGAGTCTACAATGAGCAGTTCTTC. This translates into CASSLGGEGVYNEQFF.

This clonotype has more than one count but fewer than ten. The chain recombines TRBV9 with TRBJ2-1, with 8 bases that match TRBD1. The germline CDR1 and CDR2 sequences are SGDLS and YYNGEE. V shed 1 base, J shed 5 bases, and the junction held 5 bases outside the gene matches. The CDR3 has 15 amino acids. The CDR3 protein is CASSVWGQVNNEQFF. CDR3 bases: TGTGCCAGCAGCGTATGGGGACAGGTGAACAATGAGCAGTTCTTC.

The rearrangement uses TRBV2 and TRBJ2-1; tentatively, D is TRBD2 (6 bases). Germline V CDR1 and CDR2: SNHLY, FYNNEI. The CDR3 runs to 16 residues. V dropped 0 bases and J dropped 7 bases, with 16 bases sitting between them. The CDR3 bases are TGTGCCAGCAGTGAAGCGCCCGGCGGAGCGGGTAATGAGCAGTTCTTC. Translating it yields CASSEAPGGAGNEQFF.

This clonotype was counted between two and nine times. The V gene is TRBV10-3, the J gene TRBJ1-2; no firm D call. The CDR3 covers 13 residues. Trimming stripped 0 bases from V and 8 bases from J, with 10 bases between. Looked up from germline, CDR1 is ENHRY and CDR2 is SYGVKD. The CDR3: CAISESREWGYTF. CDR3 nucleotide sequence: TGTGCCATCAGTGAGTCTAGGGAGTGGGGCTACACCTTC.

V is TRBV6-2 or TRBV6-3 and J is TRBJ2-2; D assignment may be TRBD1 or TRBD2 (5 bases each). Deletions cut 0 bases from V and 3 bases from J, with 14 bases between. Germline CDR1 MNHEY, CDR2 SVGEGT. The CDR3 sequence is 17 residues long. CDR3 region: CASSYSSGGVDTGELFF. CDR3 nucleotide sequence: TGTGCCAGCAGTTACTCGTCTGGGGGAGTCGACACCGGGGAGCTGTTTTTT.

This clonotype was found a few times. The chain joins TRBV10-3 to TRBJ2-2; no reliable D call. The length of the CDR3 is 16 residues. CDR1 ENHRY and CDR2 SYGVKD come from the germline V gene. V dropped 3 bases and J dropped 2 bases, with 13 bases sitting between them. Written as DNA, the CDR3 is TGTGCCATCAGTGATCTTGAGGAGAGTAACACCGGGGAGCTGTTTTTT. It specifies CAISDLEESNTGELFF.

The rearrangement uses TRBV19 and TRBJ2-6; D is unclear. CDR1 is LNHDA and CDR2 is SQIVND in the germline V gene (reference sequence). Deletions cut 8 bases from V and 0 bases from J, with 8 bases between. The CDR3 contains 14 residues. CDR3 sequence (DNA): TGTGCCAGTGTGGGCGTCTCTGGGGCCAACGTCCTGACTTTC. Amino acid sequence: CASVGVSGANVLTF.

The chain combines TRBV19 with TRBJ2-6; D not resolved. The CDR3 has 15 residues. Per the germline V gene, CDR1 is LNHDA and CDR2 is SQIVND (reference sequence). The V end was cut by 3 bases, the J end by 0 bases, with 6 bases between. CDR3 DNA: TGTGCCAGTAGTATCCGAATCTCTGGGGCCAACGTCCTGACTTTC. It codes for CASSIRISGANVLTF.

The V and J genes are TRBV5-6 and TRBJ1-4; possibly TRBD1 for D (5 bases). CDR1 is SGHDT, CDR2 YYEEEE, per germline. Trimming pared 4 bases from V and 8 bases from J, leaving 18 bases between. The CDR3 is 15 amino acids. The CDR3 region has the DNA TGTGCCAGCAGCCCCGGGCCCCAAGGACACGAAAAACTGTTTTTT. Translation: CASSPGPQGHEKLFF. The whole variable domain, remainder taken from reference TRBV5-6 and TRBJ1-4, is DAGVTQSPTHLIKTRGQQVTLRCSPKSGHDTVSWYQQALGQGPQFIFQYYEEEERQRGNFPDRFSGHQFPNYSSELNVNALLLGDSALYLCASSPGPQGHEKLFFGSGTQLSVL.

This clonotype was detected a few times. The DNA is left out, because the CDR3 cannot be placed on it with certainty; the CDR3 is given as TCRdb lists it. The gene calls are TRBV27 and TRBJ1-3. Both ends counted, the CDR3 spans 13 residues. Germline values: CDR1 MNHEY, CDR2 SMNVEV (reference sequence). The chain's CDR3 is CASSTSRGNTIYF.

This chain joins TRBV2 and TRBJ1-1; D is ambiguous. The V gene's germline CDR1 is SNHLY and CDR2 FYNNEI. The CDR3 extends over 10 amino acids. V was cut by 8 bases and J by 14 bases, with 15 bases left in between. For the CDR3, the DNA is TGTGCCAGCGCTGGCCGGGCTGACTTCTTT. Translated: CASAGRADFF.

V and J are TRBV4-1 and TRBJ2-5, with 9 bases that match TRBD2. Germline V gene lookup returns CDR1 MGHRA and CDR2 YSYEKL. After removal of 1 base from V and 7 bases from J, the junction contained 7 bases not matched to a gene. This CDR3 comprises 15 residues. Here the CDR3 DNA reads TGCGCCAGCAGCCAAGTCCAGCGGGGGGATGTGACCCAGTACTTC. Protein product: CASSQVQRGDVTQYF.

The gene calls are TRBV5-4 and TRBJ1-2, with 9 bases matching TRBD1. Germline V gives CDR1 SGHNT, CDR2 YYREEE (reference sequence). The CDR3 runs 12 residues. Unmatched junction bases numbered 4, after V lost 6 bases and J lost 7 bases. The CDR3 DNA sequence: TGTGCCAGCACTACAGGGGGCGGTGGCTACACCTTC. Its protein is CASTTGGGGYTF.

This clonotype was counted only a few times. The rearrangement uses TRBV7-2 and TRBJ2-3; 11 bases line up with TRBD2. This CDR3 comprises 16 residues. The ends lost 3 bases at V and 5 bases at J; junction bases unmatched: 7. The germline CDR1 and CDR2 sequences are SGHTA and FQGNSA. CDR3 sequence: CASSLLAGGLLDTQYF. The CDR3 nucleotides read TGTGCCAGCAGCTTGTTAGCGGGGGGGCTCTTAGATACGCAGTATTTT. The full variable domain, completed using reference TRBV7-2 and TRBJ2-3, is GAGVSQSPSNKVTEKGKDVELRCDPISGHTALYWYRQSLGQGLEFLIYFQGNSAPDKSGLPSDRFSAERTGGSVSTLTIQRTQQEDSAVYLCASSLLAGGLLDTQYFGPGTRLTVL.